These 11 T cell receptor beta chains originate from one sample sequenced in a study of molecular identifiers for immune sequencing clone quantification. One entry per CDR3 protein, called by TCRdb with MiXCR from the PCR reads. The table includes fewer than 350,000 distinct CDR3 sequences, over 20% detected once. What was sequenced was naive CD8+ T cells from blood, with Jurkat cell RNA spiked in. The sample's subset: FACS-sorted CD8+CD4-CCR7+CD45RA+ naive T cells. The receptors were sampled from a human donor in good health. Some libraries in this study had Jurkat cell RNA spiked in.

In its sample, this clonotype was seen a few times. The chain is built from TRBV19 and TRBJ2-3, with a tentative D call TRBD2 (7 bases). Trimming pared 1 base from V and 5 bases from J, leaving 22 bases between. Germline assignment: CDR1 LNHDA and CDR2 SQIVND (reference sequence). CDR3 length: 18 amino acids. The CDR3 coding sequence is TGTGCCAGTAGTATAGCGGGTTCGGGGGGCTCGCAAGGAGATACGCAGTATTTT. Translated, it gives CASSIAGSGGSQGDTQYF. The full variable domain, with the rest looked up from reference TRBV19 and TRBJ2-3, is DGGITQSPKYLFRKEGQNVTLSCEQNLNHDAMYWYRQDPGQGLRLIYYSQIVNDFQKGDIAEGYSVSREKKESFPLTVTSAQKNPTAFYLCASSIAGSGGSQGDTQYFGPGTRLTVL.

Comment on this clonotype: A much larger clone sits a single nucleotide away, making a read error possible. The rearrangement uses TRBV29-1 and TRBJ2-1; maybe TRBD2 (6 bases). V shed 7 bases and J shed 2 bases, with 18 bases lying between them. CDR1 is SQVTM and CDR2 is ANQGSEA in the germline V gene. This CDR3 comprises 15 residues. The CDR3 bases are TGCAGCGCTGAGGGGCAGGGAGGACCCTACAATGAGCAGTTCTTC. It encodes CSAEGQGGPYNEQFF.

This clonotype was found many times. The chain uses TRBV20-1 and TRBJ2-7; D is perhaps TRBD2 (5 bases). Trimming cost V 6 bases and J 2 bases, with 17 bases left between them. This CDR3 comprises 14 residues. Germline CDR1 and CDR2: DFQATT and SNEGSKA (reference sequence). The DNA for the CDR3 is TGCAGTGCAGCGGATTTCGGATTACCCTACGAGCAGTACTTC. Its protein product is CSAADFGLPYEQYF.

Many counts were recorded for this clonotype. V is TRBV7-2 and J is TRBJ1-5, with D tentatively TRBD1 (5 bases). From germline, CDR1 is SGHTA and CDR2 FQGNSA. The CDR3 has 13 amino acids. The germline V and J ends were trimmed by 2 bases and 6 bases, with 8 bases remaining between them. CDR3 sequence reads: CASSLWGSQPQHF. Written as DNA, the CDR3 is TGTGCCAGCAGCTTATGGGGGAGTCAGCCCCAGCATTTT. Using reference TRBV7-2 and TRBJ1-5 for the parts outside the CDR3, the full variable domain is GAGVSQSPSNKVTEKGKDVELRCDPISGHTALYWYRQSLGQGLEFLIYFQGNSAPDKSGLPSDRFSAERTGGSVSTLTIQRTQQEDSAVYLCASSLWGSQPQHFGDGTRLSIL.

Comment on this clonotype: A much bigger clone sits one base away, suggesting this may be a read error. V and J are TRBV19 and TRBJ1-1; no definite D call. CDR3 size: 13 residues. The germline V and J ends were trimmed by 9 bases and 1 base, with 12 bases remaining between them. Germline V CDR1 and CDR2: LNHDA, SQIVND (reference sequence). This chain's CDR3 is CASAAGWNTEAFF. CDR3 in DNA: TGTGCCAGCGCGGCAGGCTGGAACACTGAAGCTTTCTTT.

The chain has TRBV3-1 and TRBJ2-7, with a weak D call TRBD2 (5 bases). Looked up from germline, CDR1 is LGHDT and CDR2 is YNNKEL (reference sequence). This CDR3 contains 14 residues. The germline V and J ends were trimmed by 0 bases and 5 bases, with 11 bases remaining between them. CDR3 DNA sequence: TGTGCCAGCAGCCAAGAGCCCAGGAGGCACGAGCAGTACTTC. The encoded protein is CASSQEPRRHEQYF.

In its sample, this clonotype was seen many times. This chain links TRBV19 with TRBJ2-2; D remains unclear. This CDR3 has 15 amino acids. Germline CDR1 LNHDA, CDR2 SQIVND (reference sequence). Trimming left V 0 bases short and J 5 bases short, with 10 bases between. This CDR3 is CASSIEPSYTGELFF. The CDR3 region has the DNA TGTGCCAGTAGTATAGAGCCTTCCTATACCGGGGAGCTGTTTTTT.

This clonotype has at least ten counts. The chain uses TRBV19 and TRBJ2-7; no definite D call. Germline V gene lookup returns CDR1 LNHDA and CDR2 SQIVND (reference sequence). This CDR3 region has 16 residues. V was clipped by 5 bases and J by 3 bases, with 20 bases between them. As DNA, the CDR3 is TGTGCCAGTAGTTCAGGCCTAACACCCGAAATCTACGAGCAGTACTTC. The encoded protein is CASSSGLTPEIYEQYF.

Concerning this clonotype itself: The junction does not match germline at one end; this may be a read error. The chain recombines TRBV10-3 with TRBJ2-1; 7 positions match TRBD1. Looked up from germline, CDR1 is ENHRY and CDR2 is SYGVKD. This CDR3 region has 14 residues. CDR3 sequence reads: CAISEGGPGNEQSF. Written as DNA, the CDR3 is TGTGCCATCAGTGAAGGGGGCCCGGGGAATGAGCAGTCCTTC.

This clonotype was recorded many times. This chain connects TRBV28 to TRBJ2-3; a possible D gene is TRBD2 (6 bases). This CDR3 region has 15 residues. V was trimmed by 3 bases and J by 3 bases, leaving 13 bases between them. Germline-derived CDR1 and CDR2 are MDHEN and SYDVKM. The CDR3 is CASSFGPGRTDTQYF. For the CDR3, the DNA is TGTGCCAGCAGTTTTGGTCCCGGGAGAACAGATACGCAGTATTTT.

In its sample, this clonotype was seen many times. The chain uses TRBV6-5 and TRBJ2-7, with TRBD1 matching 12 bases. With V trimmed by 8 bases and J by 9 bases, 11 bases remained unmatched. Germline lookup yields CDR1 MNHEY and CDR2 SVGAGI. CDR3 length: 14 amino acids. The CDR3: CASSPGQGAARQYF. As DNA, the CDR3 is TGTGCCAGCTCACCGGGACAGGGGGCGGCGAGGCAGTACTTC.